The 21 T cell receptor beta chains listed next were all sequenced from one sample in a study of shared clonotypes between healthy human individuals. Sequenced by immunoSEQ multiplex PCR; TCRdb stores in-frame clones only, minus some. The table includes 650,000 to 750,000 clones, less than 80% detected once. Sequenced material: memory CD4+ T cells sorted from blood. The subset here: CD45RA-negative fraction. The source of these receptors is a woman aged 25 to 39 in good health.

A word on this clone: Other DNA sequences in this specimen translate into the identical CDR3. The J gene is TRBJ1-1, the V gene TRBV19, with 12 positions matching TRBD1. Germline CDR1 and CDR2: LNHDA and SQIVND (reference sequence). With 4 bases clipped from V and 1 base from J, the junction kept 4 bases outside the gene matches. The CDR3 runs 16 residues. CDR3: CASSTGTGGWNTEAFF. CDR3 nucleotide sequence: TGTGCCAGTAGTACGGGGACAGGGGGCTGGAACACTGAAGCTTTCTTT.

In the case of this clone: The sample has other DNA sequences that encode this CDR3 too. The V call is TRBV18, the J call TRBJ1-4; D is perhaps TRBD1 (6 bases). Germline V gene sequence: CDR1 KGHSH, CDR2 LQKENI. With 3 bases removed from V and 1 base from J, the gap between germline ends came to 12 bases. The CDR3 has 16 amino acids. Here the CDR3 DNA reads TGTGCCAGCTCACCCACAGGGCAATTAACTAATGAAAAACTGTTTTTT. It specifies CASSPTGQLTNEKLFF.

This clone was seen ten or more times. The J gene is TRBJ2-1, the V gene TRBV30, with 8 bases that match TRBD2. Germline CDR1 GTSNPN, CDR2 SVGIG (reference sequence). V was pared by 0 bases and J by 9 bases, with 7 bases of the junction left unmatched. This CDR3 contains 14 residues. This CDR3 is CAWSVLAGMVEQFF. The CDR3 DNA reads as TGTGCCTGGAGTGTCTTAGCGGGGATGGTTGAGCAGTTCTTC.

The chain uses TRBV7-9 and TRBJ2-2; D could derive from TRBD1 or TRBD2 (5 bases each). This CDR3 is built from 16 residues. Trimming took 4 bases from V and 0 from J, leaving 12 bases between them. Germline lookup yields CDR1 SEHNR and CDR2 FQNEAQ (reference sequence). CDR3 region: CASSYPGRANTGELFF. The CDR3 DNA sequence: TGTGCCAGCAGCTACCCGGGACGGGCGAACACCGGGGAGCTGTTTTTT.

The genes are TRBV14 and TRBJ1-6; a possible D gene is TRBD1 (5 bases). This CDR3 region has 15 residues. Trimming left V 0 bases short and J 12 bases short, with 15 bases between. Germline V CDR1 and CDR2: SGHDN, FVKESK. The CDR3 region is CASSQEAGGSRPLHF. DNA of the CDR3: TGTGCCAGCAGCCAAGAAGCTGGGGGTTCTAGACCCCTCCACTTT.

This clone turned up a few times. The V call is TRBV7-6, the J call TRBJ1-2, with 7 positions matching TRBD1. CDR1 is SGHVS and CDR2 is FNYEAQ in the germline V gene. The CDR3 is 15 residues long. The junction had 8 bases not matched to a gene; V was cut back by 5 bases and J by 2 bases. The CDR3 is CASSPGPGQNYGYTF. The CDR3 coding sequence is TGTGCCAGCAGCCCAGGACCGGGACAGAACTATGGCTACACCTTC.

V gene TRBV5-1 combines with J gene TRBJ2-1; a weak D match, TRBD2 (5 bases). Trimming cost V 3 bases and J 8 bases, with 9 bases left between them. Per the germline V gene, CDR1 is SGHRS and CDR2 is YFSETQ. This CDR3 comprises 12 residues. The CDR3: CASSSGLDEQFF. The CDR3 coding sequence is TGCGCCAGCAGCTCAGGACTCGATGAGCAGTTCTTC.

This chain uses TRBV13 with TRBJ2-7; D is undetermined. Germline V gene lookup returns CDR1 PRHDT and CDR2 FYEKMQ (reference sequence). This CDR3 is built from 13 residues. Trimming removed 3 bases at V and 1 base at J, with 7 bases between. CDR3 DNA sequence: TGTGCCAGCAGCTTCGAGAGATCCTACGAGCAGTACTTC. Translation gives CASSFERSYEQYF.

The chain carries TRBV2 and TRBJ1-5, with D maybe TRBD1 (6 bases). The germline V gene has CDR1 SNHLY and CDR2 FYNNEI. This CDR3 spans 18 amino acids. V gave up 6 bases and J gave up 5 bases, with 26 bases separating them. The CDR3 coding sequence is TGTGCCAGCAGCTCCAAGACCCGAGGGGGGGGCCTCCATCAGCCCCAGCATTTT. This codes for CASSSKTRGGGLHQPQHF. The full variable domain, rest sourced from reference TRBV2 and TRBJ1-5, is EPEVTQTPSHQVTQMGQEVILRCVPISNHLYFYWYRQILGQKVEFLVSFYNNEISEKSEIFDDQFSVERPDGSNFTLKIRSTKLEDSAMYFCASSSKTRGGGLHQPQHFGDGTRLSIL.

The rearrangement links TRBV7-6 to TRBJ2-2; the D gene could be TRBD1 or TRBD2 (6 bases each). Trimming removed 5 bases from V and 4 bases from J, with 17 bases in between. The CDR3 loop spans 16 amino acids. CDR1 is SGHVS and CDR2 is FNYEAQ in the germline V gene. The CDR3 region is CASSPREAGVTGELFF. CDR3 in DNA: TGTGCCAGCAGCCCCAGGGAGGCAGGGGTCACCGGGGAGCTGTTTTTT.

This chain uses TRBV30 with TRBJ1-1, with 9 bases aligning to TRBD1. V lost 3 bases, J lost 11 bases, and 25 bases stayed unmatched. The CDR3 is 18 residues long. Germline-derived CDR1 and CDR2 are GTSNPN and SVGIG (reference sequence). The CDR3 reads CAWRPQPGQGPGGAGAFF. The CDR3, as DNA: TGTGCCTGGAGGCCACAACCGGGACAGGGACCTGGGGGCGCCGGGGCTTTCTTT.

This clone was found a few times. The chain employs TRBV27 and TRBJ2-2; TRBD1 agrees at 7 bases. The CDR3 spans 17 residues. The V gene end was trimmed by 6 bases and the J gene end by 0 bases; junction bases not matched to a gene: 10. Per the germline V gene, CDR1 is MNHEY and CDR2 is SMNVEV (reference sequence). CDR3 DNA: TGTGCCAGCAGACGATCCTCCGGGACAGCGAACACCGGGGAGCTGTTTTTT. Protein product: CASRRSSGTANTGELFF.

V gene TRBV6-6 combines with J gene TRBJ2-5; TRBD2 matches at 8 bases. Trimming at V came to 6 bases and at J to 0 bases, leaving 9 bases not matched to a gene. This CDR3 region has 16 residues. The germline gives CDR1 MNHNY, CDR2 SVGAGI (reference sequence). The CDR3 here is CASRSTTSGNQETQYF. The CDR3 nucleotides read TGTGCCAGCAGATCTACCACTAGCGGTAACCAAGAGACCCAGTACTTC.

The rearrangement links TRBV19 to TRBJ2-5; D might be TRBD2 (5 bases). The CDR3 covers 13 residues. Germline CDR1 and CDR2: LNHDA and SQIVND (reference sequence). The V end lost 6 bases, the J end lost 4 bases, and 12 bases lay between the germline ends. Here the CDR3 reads CASSQLERETQYF. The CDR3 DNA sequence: TGTGCCAGTAGCCAACTAGAGAGAGAGACCCAGTACTTC.

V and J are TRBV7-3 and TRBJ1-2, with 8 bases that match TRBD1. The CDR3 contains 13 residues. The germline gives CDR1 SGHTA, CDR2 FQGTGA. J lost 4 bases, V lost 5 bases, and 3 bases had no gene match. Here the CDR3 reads CASSPDRGYGYTF. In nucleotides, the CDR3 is TGTGCCAGCAGCCCCGACAGGGGCTATGGCTACACCTTC.

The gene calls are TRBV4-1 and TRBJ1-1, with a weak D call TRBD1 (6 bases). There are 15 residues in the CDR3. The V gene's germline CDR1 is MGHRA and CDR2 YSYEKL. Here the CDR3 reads CASTKGGSGNTEAFF. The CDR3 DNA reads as TGCGCTTCAACTAAGGGGGGCTCAGGTAACACTGAAGCTTTCTTT.

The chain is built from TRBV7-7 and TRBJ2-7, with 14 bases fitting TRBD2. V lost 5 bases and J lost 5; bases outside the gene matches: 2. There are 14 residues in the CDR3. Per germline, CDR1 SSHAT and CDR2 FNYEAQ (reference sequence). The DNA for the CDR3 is TGTGCCAGCAGCACGGGACTAGCGGGAGACGAGCAGTACTTC. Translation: CASSTGLAGDEQYF.

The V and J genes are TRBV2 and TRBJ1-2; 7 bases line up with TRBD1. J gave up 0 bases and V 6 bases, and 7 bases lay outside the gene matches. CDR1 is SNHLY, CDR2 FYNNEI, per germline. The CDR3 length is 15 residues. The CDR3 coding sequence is TGTGCCAGCAGCCTACAGGGGTTAGCTAACTATGGCTACACCTTC. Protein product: CASSLQGLANYGYTF.

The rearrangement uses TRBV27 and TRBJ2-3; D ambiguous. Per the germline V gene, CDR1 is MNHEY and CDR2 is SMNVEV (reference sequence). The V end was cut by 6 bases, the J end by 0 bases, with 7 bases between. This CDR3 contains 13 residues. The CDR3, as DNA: TGTGCCAGCAGCAGGACGAGCACAGATACGCAGTATTTT. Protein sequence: CASSRTSTDTQYF.

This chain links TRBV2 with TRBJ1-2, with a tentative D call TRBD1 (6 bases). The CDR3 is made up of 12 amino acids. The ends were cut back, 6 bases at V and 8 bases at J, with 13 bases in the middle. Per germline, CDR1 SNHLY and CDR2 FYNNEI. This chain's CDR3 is CASSVRGGGYTF. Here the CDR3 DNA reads TGTGCCAGCAGCGTCAGGGGCGGCGGCTACACCTTC.

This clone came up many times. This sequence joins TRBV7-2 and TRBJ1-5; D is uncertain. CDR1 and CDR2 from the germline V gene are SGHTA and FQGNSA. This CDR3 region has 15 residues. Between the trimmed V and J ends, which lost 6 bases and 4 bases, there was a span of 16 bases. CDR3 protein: CASSSTVLVNQPQHF. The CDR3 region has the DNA TGTGCCAGCAGTTCTACAGTTCTAGTTAATCAGCCCCAGCATTTT.